The 30 T cell receptor beta chains given below trace back to one sample, sequenced in a study of blood T cell repertoires in COVID-19. The repertoire was sequenced with immunoSEQ multiplex PCR; TCRdb's copy has only in-frame clones and lacks some. This sample yields fewer than 50,000 clones, of which about 86% are seen a single time; around 42% belongs to the top ten. Specimen: peripheral blood. The receptors were sampled from a woman older than 75 with active or convalescent COVID-19.

The J gene is TRBJ2-4, the V gene TRBV28; TRBD1 agrees at 9 bases. The CDR3 is 19 amino acids. V gave up 6 bases and J gave up 0 bases; unmatched junction bases: 15. CDR1 is MDHEN, CDR2 SYDVKM, per germline. The CDR3: CASSQRDRANPVAKNIQYF. CDR3 coding DNA: TGTGCCAGCAGCCAAAGGGACAGGGCGAACCCCGTAGCCAAAAACATTCAGTACTTC.

V and J are TRBV29-1 and TRBJ1-2; D not resolved. The CDR3 consists of 15 residues. Germline CDR1 SQVTM, CDR2 ANQGSEA. The V end was cut by 4 bases, the J end by 8 bases, with 23 bases between. CDR3 region: CSVGPGGPKTGGYTF. Written as DNA, the CDR3 is TGCAGCGTTGGTCCCGGAGGGCCTAAAACGGGGGGCTACACCTTC.

V and J are TRBV18 and TRBJ1-1, with unresolved D. In germline, CDR1 is KGHSH, CDR2 LQKENI. V lost 2 bases to trimming and J lost 2 bases, with 9 bases between them. The CDR3 extends over 14 amino acids. CDR3 DNA: TGTGCCAGCTCACCAGCGGTCTCAAACACTGAAGCTTTCTTT. As protein: CASSPAVSNTEAFF.

V gene TRBV5-1 combines with J gene TRBJ1-2, with D hard to call. This CDR3 has 13 residues. Deletions cut 0 bases from V and 2 bases from J, with 5 bases between. Germline CDR1 reads SGHRS; CDR2 reads YFSETQ. The chain's CDR3 is CASSLDRNYGYTF. The CDR3 DNA reads as TGCGCCAGCAGCTTGGATCGGAACTATGGCTACACCTTC.

The chain has TRBV19 and TRBJ1-2; the D is unclear. The CDR3 runs 13 residues. Deletions cut 7 bases from V and 2 bases from J, with 11 bases between. Germline CDR1 LNHDA, CDR2 SQIVND (reference sequence). The CDR3 DNA reads TGTGCCAGTACTGAGGACTTAAACTATGGCTACACCTTC. Its protein product is CASTEDLNYGYTF.

The gene calls are TRBV5-5 and TRBJ2-1, with TRBD2 as a possible D gene (6 bases). Germline CDR1 and CDR2: SGHKS and YYEKEE (reference sequence). V lost 4 bases and J lost 7, with 18 bases in between. The CDR3 runs to 15 residues. The CDR3 DNA reads TGTGCCAGCAGCCTGTGGAGGGAAAGGCGAAATGAGCAGTTCTTC. Its protein is CASSLWRERRNEQFF.

This chain joins TRBV16 and TRBJ1-3, with D tentatively TRBD1 (6 bases). Trimming removed 6 bases at V and 1 base at J, with 10 bases between. The CDR3 totals 14 residues. CDR1 KGHSY and CDR2 FQNENV come from the germline V gene. CDR3 coding DNA: TGTGCCAGCAGAAAGGACAGATCTGGAAACACCATATATTTT. Its translation: CASRKDRSGNTIYF.

The chain links TRBV6-6 to TRBJ1-2, with a tentative D call TRBD1 (5 bases). V was trimmed by 5 bases and J by 1 base, leaving 20 bases between them. The CDR3 loop spans 17 amino acids. Per the germline V gene, CDR1 is MNHNY and CDR2 is SVGAGI (reference sequence). The CDR3 sequence is CASSPRGEYDSNYGYTF. In nucleotides, the CDR3 is TGTGCCAGCAGTCCGCGGGGGGAGTATGACAGTAACTATGGCTACACCTTC.

The chain joins TRBV5-4 to TRBJ2-7, with D tentatively TRBD2 (6 bases). Germline V lookup: CDR1 SGHNT, CDR2 YYREEE (reference sequence). The V end lost 4 bases, the J end lost 7 bases, and 15 bases lay between the germline ends. CDR3 length: 13 residues. The CDR3 spells CASSPWGDLEQYF. In DNA, the CDR3 is TGTGCCAGCAGCCCCTGGGGGGACCTAGAGCAGTACTTC.

The V gene is TRBV7-9, the J gene TRBJ2-2; 7 positions agree with TRBD1. This CDR3 is built from 15 residues. Germline assignment: CDR1 SEHNR and CDR2 FQNEAQ (reference sequence). After removal of 1 base from V and 2 bases from J, the junction contained 1 base not matched to a gene. This CDR3 is CASSLGQGNTGELFF. CDR3 sequence (DNA): TGTGCCAGCAGCTTAGGACAGGGAAACACCGGGGAGCTGTTTTTT.

The rearrangement joins TRBV29-1 to TRBJ2-2; possible D gene TRBD1, 6 bases. The CDR3 runs to 14 residues. V was cut by 2 bases and J by 3 bases, with 10 bases left in between. Per the germline V gene, CDR1 is SQVTM and CDR2 is ANQGSEA. In nucleotides, the CDR3 is TGCAGCGTTGAACGGCAGGGGTACACCGGGGAGCTGTTTTTT. Its protein is CSVERQGYTGELFF.

The V call is TRBV18, the J call TRBJ1-1; 7 bases are shared with TRBD1. V lost 5 bases to trimming and J lost 4 bases; unmatched junction nucleotides: 7. The CDR3 loop spans 14 amino acids. Germline values: CDR1 KGHSH, CDR2 LQKENI. CDR3 in DNA: TGTGCCAGCTCAACACAACAGGGGACCACTGAAGCTTTCTTT. It encodes CASSTQQGTTEAFF. Supplemented by reference TRBV18 and TRBJ1-1, the full variable domain reads NAGVMQNPRHLVRRRGQEARLRCSPMKGHSHVYWYRQLPEEGLKFMVYLQKENIIDESGMPKERFSAEFPKEGPSILRIQQVVRGDSAAYFCASSTQQGTTEAFFGQGTRLTVV.

This chain uses TRBV24-1 with TRBJ1-1; a weak D match, TRBD1 (6 bases). The length of the CDR3 is 16 residues. Germline CDR1 is KGHDR and CDR2 is SFDVKD. V shed 2 bases and J shed 13 bases, with 25 bases lying between them. CDR3 sequence: CATSDSTSYRVKGDFF. In DNA, the CDR3 is TGTGCCACCAGTGATTCGACATCGTACAGGGTAAAGGGTGATTTCTTT.

This clone occurred once. The chain carries TRBV6-2 or TRBV6-3 and TRBJ2-1; 11 positions match TRBD2. The J segment lost 5 bases and the V segment lost 6 bases, leaving 18 bases of the junction unmatched. Germline V gives CDR1 MNHEY, CDR2 SVGEGT. This CDR3 comprises 19 residues. This chain's CDR3 is CASSSTPLLAGDAHNEQFF. CDR3 DNA sequence: TGTGCCAGCAGCTCGACCCCCCTACTAGCGGGAGACGCCCACAATGAGCAGTTCTTC.

V usage is TRBV28 and J usage is TRBJ1-1, with D tentatively TRBD1 (5 bases). Per germline, CDR1 MDHEN and CDR2 SYDVKM. Trimming took off 8 bases at V and 7 bases at J, with 23 bases between the two ends. The CDR3 spans 15 residues. The chain's CDR3 is CASQEPRGKPREAFF. The DNA of the CDR3 is TGTGCCAGCCAAGAACCTAGGGGAAAGCCCCGTGAAGCTTTCTTT. The variable domain in full, completed from reference TRBV28 and TRBJ1-1, reads DVKVTQSSRYLVKRTGEKVFLECVQDMDHENMFWYRQDPGLGLRLIYFSYDVKMKEKGDIPEGYSVSREKKERFSLILESASTNQTSMYLCASQEPRGKPREAFFGQGTRLTVV.

The chain employs TRBV4-1 and TRBJ1-5; unclear D gene. V gave up 0 bases and J gave up 0 bases, with 9 bases separating them. This CDR3 comprises 16 residues. Germline loops: CDR1 MGHRA, CDR2 YSYEKL. CDR3 sequence: CASSQEGGNSNQPQHF. DNA for the CDR3: TGCGCCAGCAGCCAAGAGGGAGGAAATAGCAATCAGCCCCAGCATTTT.

The chain has TRBV11-2 and TRBJ2-5; TRBD2 agrees at 11 bases. The CDR3 is 17 residues long. The V and J ends lost 0 bases and 5 bases, in that order; junction bases with no gene match: 8. Germline V gene sequence: CDR1 SGHAT, CDR2 FQNNGV. For the CDR3, the DNA is TGTGCCAGCAGCTTAGATCTTTGGACTAGCGGGCGGGAGACCCAGTACTTC. Its translation is CASSLDLWTSGRETQYF.

As DNA, the CDR3 is TGTGCCAGCAGTTATGCAGGGGGCAATGGCAATCAGCCCCAGCATTTT. This codes for CASSYAGGNGNQPQHF. This sequence joins TRBV6-2 or TRBV6-3 and TRBJ1-5; 8 bases are a match to TRBD1. The germline V gene encodes CDR1 MNHEY and CDR2 SVGEGT. J gave up 2 bases and V 3 bases, and 6 bases lay outside the gene matches. CDR3 length: 16 amino acids.

The chain is built from TRBV4-2 and TRBJ2-7; 11 bases agree with TRBD2. CDR1 LGHNA and CDR2 YNFKEQ come from the germline V gene. The CDR3 spans 13 residues. With V trimmed by 6 bases and J by 2 bases, 0 bases remained unmatched. CDR3 nucleotide sequence: TGTGCCAGCAGACTAGCGGGAGCCTACGAGCAGTACTTC. It is translated as CASRLAGAYEQYF.

The chain uses TRBV6-1 and TRBJ1-1; the match to TRBD1 covers 8 bases. The CDR3 runs 14 residues. The V gene's germline CDR1 is MNHNS and CDR2 SASEGT. The trim removed 3 bases at V and 3 bases at J, leaving 3 bases unmatched. For the CDR3, the DNA is TGTGCCAGCAGTGACCAGGGGGCTCACACTGAAGCTTTCTTT. It is translated as CASSDQGAHTEAFF.

This rearrangement joins TRBV18 to TRBJ2-1, with D possibly matching TRBD2 (5 bases). The ends were cut back, 3 bases at V and 15 bases at J, with 18 bases in the middle. The length of the CDR3 is 13 residues. CDR1 KGHSH and CDR2 LQKENI come from the germline V gene. CDR3 nucleotide sequence: TGTGCCAGCTCACCGACTAACGGGATCGCGGGGTTCTTC. Encoded protein: CASSPTNGIAGFF.

The J gene is TRBJ2-3, the V gene TRBV7-9, with D possibly being TRBD2 (6 bases). The CDR3 runs 14 residues. Deletions cut 1 base from V and 4 bases from J, with 9 bases between. The germline V gene encodes CDR1 SEHNR and CDR2 FQNEAQ (reference sequence). DNA for the CDR3: TGTGCCAGCAGCTTAGGACGGGGGTCAGATACGCAGTATTTT. Amino acid sequence: CASSLGRGSDTQYF.

The chain has TRBV7-9 and TRBJ2-1, with 9 bases aligning to TRBD1. In germline, CDR1 is SEHNR, CDR2 FQNEAQ (reference sequence). V trimming: 4 bases; J trimming: 7 bases; junction bases outside the gene matches: 11. This CDR3 region has 16 residues. CDR3 coding DNA: TGTGCCAGCAGCTCACAACAGGGGGCTCTGGAAAATGAGCAGTTCTTC. Amino acids: CASSSQQGALENEQFF.

This clone turned up a few times. The rearrangement links TRBV11-2 to TRBJ2-1, with 7 nucleotides matching TRBD2. Germline lookup yields CDR1 SGHAT and CDR2 FQNNGV. The CDR3 loop spans 15 amino acids. V shed 1 base and J 5 bases; nucleotides not matched to a gene: 5. The CDR3 DNA follows: TGTGCCAGCAGCTTAGGCCTAGCGGTCAACAATGAGCAGTTCTTC. As protein: CASSLGLAVNNEQFF.

The chain recombines TRBV28 with TRBJ1-1; D is perhaps TRBD1 (6 bases). Germline V CDR1 and CDR2: MDHEN, SYDVKM. The CDR3 has 14 amino acids. V was trimmed by 5 bases and J by 2 bases, leaving 12 bases between them. The CDR3, as DNA: TGTGCCAGCAGTCCCGGACAGATAAACACTGAAGCTTTCTTT. It is translated as CASSPGQINTEAFF.

V usage is TRBV5-1 and J usage is TRBJ2-3; tentatively, D is TRBD2 (5 bases). The CDR3 is 15 residues long. The V gene's germline CDR1 is SGHRS and CDR2 YFSETQ. V was cut by 4 bases and J by 0 bases, with 12 bases left in between. CDR3: CASSTSGGSTDTQYF. The CDR3 nucleotides read TGCGCCAGCAGCACCAGCGGCGGCAGCACAGATACGCAGTATTTT.

The gene calls are TRBV10-2 and TRBJ2-1, with 7 bases fitting TRBD2. This CDR3 comprises 13 residues. V dropped 4 bases and J dropped 6; count of bases not matched to a gene: 3. Germline values: CDR1 WSHSY, CDR2 SAAADI. CDR3 bases: TGCGCCAGCAGTGGACTAGCCCTCAATGAGCAGTTCTTC. Translation gives CASSGLALNEQFF.

The rearrangement links TRBV15 to TRBJ1-5; D may be TRBD1 (5 bases). Germline V gene data show CDR1 as LNHNV and CDR2 as YYDKDF (reference sequence). The CDR3 is 14 residues long. V was trimmed by 0 bases and J by 7 bases, leaving 10 bases between them. DNA for the CDR3: TGTGCCACCAGCAGAGATAGGGGAGGACAGCCCCAGCATTTT. The encoded protein is CATSRDRGGQPQHF.

The chain is built from TRBV30 and TRBJ2-1; D is undetermined. This CDR3 has 11 amino acids. Looked up from germline, CDR1 is GTSNPN and CDR2 is SVGIG (reference sequence). V lost 3 bases and J 6 bases, leaving 6 bases between the germline ends. DNA of the CDR3: TGTGCCTGGAGGTATAGCAATGAGCAGTTCTTC. Amino acid sequence: CAWRYSNEQFF.

The chain employs TRBV5-4 and TRBJ2-3; D is unresolved. Germline loops: CDR1 SGHNT, CDR2 YYREEE (reference sequence). This CDR3 is built from 14 residues. Trimming shortened V by 0 bases and J by 0 bases, and 5 bases separated the two germline ends. DNA of the CDR3: TGTGCCAGCAGCTTGGCCGTAAGCACAGATACGCAGTATTTT. It is translated as CASSLAVSTDTQYF.